The 20 T cell receptor beta chains presented below share a single source sample, sequenced in a study of T-cell reconstitution after alpha-beta-depleted transplantation in children (TCRdb year 2016). The treatment or condition label of this sample denotes: allogeneic hematopoietic cell transplantation with graft depleted of TCRalphabeta T cells and CD19 B cells. Receptors were amplified or captured by PCR. TCRdb records Illumina HiSeq 2500 as the sequencer. Molecular barcoding was employed in the preparation of TCR libraries, with unique molecular identifiers being used to normalize TCRbeta repertoire quantification. TCRdb reanalyzed the raw reads on its own, using fastp at Q25 for trimming and MiXCR for clone calling, and kept in-frame beta chains. Rows are unified per CDR3 protein, each entry keeping the most common DNA and genes. This sample gives 550,000 to 800,000 distinct CDR3 sequences in total; approximately 14% of them show up just once. The ten largest clones add up to roughly 0.84% of the sample.

Sequencing used PBMCs, obtained before TCRalphabeta/CD19-depleted stem cell transplant. All receptors come from a girl between 2 and 10 years old with congenital amegakaryocytic thrombocytopenia, due to receive a stem cell transplant.

This clonotype was recorded a few times. The chain is built from TRBV7-2 and TRBJ2-7; D could derive from TRBD1 or TRBD2 (5 bases each). The CDR3 has 15 residues. V was shortened by 4 bases and J by 1 base, with 14 bases between the two germline ends. CDR1 is SGHTA, CDR2 FQGNSA, per germline. The CDR3 region has the DNA TGTGCCAGCAGCTCTTCGGGACGCAGATCCTACGAGCAGTACTTC. It specifies CASSSSGRRSYEQYF.

This clonotype has only a few counts. The V call is TRBV5-1, the J call TRBJ2-1; perhaps D is TRBD1 or TRBD2 (5 bases each). The germline V and J ends were trimmed by 0 bases and 2 bases, with 12 bases remaining between them. The length of the CDR3 is 16 residues. The germline V gene encodes CDR1 SGHRS and CDR2 YFSETQ. Here the CDR3 reads CASSLAGTDTYNEQFF. The CDR3 DNA is TGCGCCAGCAGCTTGGCCGGGACGGACACCTACAATGAGCAGTTCTTC. The complete variable domain, with remaining parts taken from reference TRBV5-1 and TRBJ2-1, reads KAGVTQTPRYLIKTRGQQVTLSCSPISGHRSVSWYQQTPGQGLQFLFEYFSETQRNKGNFPGRFSGRQFSNSRSEMNVSTLELGDSALYLCASSLAGTDTYNEQFFGPGTRLTVL.

The V call is TRBV5-5, the J call TRBJ1-5; TRBD1 matches at 7 bases. Germline CDR1 is SGHKS and CDR2 is YYEKEE (reference sequence). J was trimmed by 16 bases and V by 7 bases; bases with no gene match: 20. The CDR3 spans 14 residues. CDR3 bases: TGTGCCAGCGGCCCGACAGGGTCTCCCCCTCATACTCATTTT. Translation gives CASGPTGSPPHTHF.

This clonotype turned up a few times. The chain has TRBV2 and TRBJ2-7, with 9 bases fitting TRBD2. Germline CDR1 reads SNHLY; CDR2 reads FYNNEI. The CDR3 loop spans 14 amino acids. J lost 5 bases, V lost 0 bases, and 2 bases had no gene match. CDR3 nucleotides: TGTGCCAGCAGTGAAGCCGGACTAGCGAACGAGCAGTACTTC. This codes for CASSEAGLANEQYF.

This clonotype was seen ten or more times. The chain employs TRBV24-1 and TRBJ2-5; weak D call: TRBD1 (5 bases). V was clipped by 3 bases and J by 3 bases, with 10 bases between them. Germline V lookup: CDR1 KGHDR, CDR2 SFDVKD. The length of the CDR3 is 14 residues. CDR3 nucleotides: TGTGCCACCAGTGATGGGGCAGCCGAAGAGACCCAGTACTTC. This translates into CATSDGAAEETQYF.

This clonotype was seen at least ten times. The rearrangement joins TRBV12-3 or TRBV12-4 to TRBJ2-3, with D perhaps TRBD1 (6 bases). There are 13 residues in the CDR3. The V and J ends lost 7 bases and 4 bases respectively, with 12 bases between them. The CDR3 coding sequence is TGTGCCAGCATCGCAGGGGTCGCAGATACGCAGTATTTT. It codes for CASIAGVADTQYF.

The J gene is TRBJ2-2, the V gene TRBV7-6; TRBD2 aligns across 13 bases. J lost 4 bases, V lost 2 bases, and 10 bases had no gene match. Germline CDR1 reads SGHVS; CDR2 reads FNYEAQ. This CDR3 comprises 19 residues. Written as DNA, the CDR3 is TGTGCCAGCAGCTTAATTCCGACCGGGACTAGCGGGACCACCGGGGAGCTGTTTTTT. It specifies CASSLIPTGTSGTTGELFF.

This clonotype showed up just a few times. One junction end disagrees with the germline gene, perhaps due to a read error. This chain links TRBV12-3 or TRBV12-4 with TRBJ2-1; D unclear. The length of the CDR3 is 12 residues. The CDR3 loop reads CASSPTTGGRLF. The CDR3 nucleotides are TGTGCCAGCAGTCCTACGACTGGTGGTCGACTCTTC.

This clonotype was detected ten times or more. V is TRBV29-1 and J is TRBJ2-5; D is undetermined. CDR3 size: 13 residues. V gave up 3 bases and J gave up 1 base, with 9 bases separating them. The germline gives CDR1 SQVTM, CDR2 ANQGSEA. The CDR3 sequence: CSVDTAIQETQYF. The CDR3 DNA reads as TGCAGCGTTGATACGGCGATCCAAGAGACCCAGTACTTC.

This clonotype has a count of ten or more. V usage is TRBV5-1 and J usage is TRBJ2-2, with TRBD1 identical over 9 bases. This CDR3 is built from 15 residues. The junction had 7 bases not matched to a gene; V was cut back by 8 bases and J by 2 bases. Per the germline V gene, CDR1 is SGHRS and CDR2 is YFSETQ. The CDR3 region has the DNA TGCGCCAGTAGACTGGACAGGGGAAACACCGGGGAGCTGTTTTTT. Amino acid sequence: CASRLDRGNTGELFF.

Of note for this clonotype: This could be a read error, since a much larger clone is one nucleotide away. This chain joins TRBV5-1 and TRBJ1-2, with D unresolved. The CDR3 runs 15 residues. From germline, CDR1 is SGHRS and CDR2 YFSETQ. Trimming shortened V by 1 base and J by 2 bases, and 12 bases separated the two germline ends. Here the CDR3 DNA reads TGCGCCAGCAGCTTGAAGGTGACACAAAACTATGGCTACACCTTC. As protein: CASSLKVTQNYGYTF.

This clonotype was detected a few times. This chain links TRBV15 with TRBJ2-1; possibly TRBD2 for D (6 bases). V was cut by 8 bases and J by 5 bases, with 10 bases left in between. The germline gives CDR1 LNHNV, CDR2 YYDKDF (reference sequence). This CDR3 has 12 amino acids. CDR3: CATRDWDNEQFF. In DNA form, the CDR3 reads TGTGCCACCCGGGACTGGGACAATGAGCAGTTCTTC.

This clonotype turned up a few times. The CDR3 DNA reads TGTGCCAGCAATTCGTGGGAGAGGGGCGGGGAGCTGTTTTTT. This translates into CASNSWERGGELFF. The chain carries TRBV7-8 and TRBJ2-2, with D possibly called TRBD1 or TRBD2 (5 bases each). CDR1 SGHVS and CDR2 FQNEAQ come from the germline V gene. CDR3 length: 14 residues. V shed 7 bases and J shed 7 bases, with 16 bases lying between them.

This clonotype was seen more than once but under ten times. This chain connects TRBV7-3 to TRBJ2-1, with TRBD2 identical over 9 bases. The CDR3 loop spans 16 amino acids. Per the germline V gene, CDR1 is SGHTA and CDR2 is FQGTGA. J lost 8 bases, V lost 4 bases, and 12 bases had no gene match. As DNA, the CDR3 is TGTGCCAGCAGCTCACTCCCGGGACTAGCTATCCATGAGCAGTTCTTC. This translates into CASSSLPGLAIHEQFF.

This clonotype came up many times. The chain couples TRBV9 to TRBJ2-1, with TRBD2 identical over 8 bases. The CDR3 extends over 17 amino acids. V was pared by 0 bases and J by 5 bases, with 10 bases of the junction left unmatched. Germline lookup yields CDR1 SGDLS and CDR2 YYNGEE. In DNA, the CDR3 is TGTGCCAGCAGCGTAGCTCTGGGACCCGGGGGGGACAATGAGCAGTTCTTC. Encoded protein: CASSVALGPGGDNEQFF.

The chain links TRBV7-9 to TRBJ2-3; TRBD2 agrees at 7 bases. Per the germline V gene, CDR1 is SEHNR and CDR2 is FQNEAQ (reference sequence). The CDR3 is 16 amino acids. V gave up 4 bases and J gave up 0 bases; unmatched junction bases: 7. CDR3 coding DNA: TGTGCCAGCAGCTCCCCTAGCGGACCTAGCACAGATACGCAGTATTTT. Translating gives CASSSPSGPSTDTQYF.

This clonotype was seen only a few times. The chain is built from TRBV5-1 and TRBJ2-3; 9 bases fit TRBD2. Trimming at V came to 0 bases and at J to 0 bases, leaving 5 bases not matched to a gene. CDR1 is SGHRS and CDR2 is YFSETQ in the germline V gene. The length of the CDR3 is 17 residues. The CDR3 reads CASSLVAGGSSTDTQYF. The CDR3 nucleotides read TGCGCCAGCAGCTTGGTGGCGGGAGGGAGTAGCACAGATACGCAGTATTTT.

This clonotype has at least ten counts. The V gene is TRBV29-1, the J gene TRBJ2-6; D is undetermined. Trimming left V 7 bases short and J 4 bases short, with 20 bases between. This CDR3 has 16 residues. The germline V gene has CDR1 SQVTM and CDR2 ANQGSEA. Written as DNA, the CDR3 is TGCAGCGCATTTGGAGTGACTCTTTCCGGGGCCAACGTCCTGACTTTC. Amino acids: CSAFGVTLSGANVLTF.

In this sample, this clonotype turned up once. Just one base apart from a much larger clone, this may be a read error. The chain has TRBV20-1 and TRBJ2-1; 8 bases agree with TRBD2. CDR3 length: 17 amino acids. Germline values: CDR1 DFQATT, CDR2 SNEGSKA (reference sequence). The CDR3 DNA follows: TGCTGTGCTAGAGATTCGGCTAGCGGGCGCTCCTACAATGAGCAGTTCTTC. It yields the protein CCARDSASGRSYNEQFF.

The chain joins TRBV2 to TRBJ2-1; 7 nucleotides match TRBD2. CDR3 length equals 15 residues. After removal of 7 bases from V and 6 bases from J, the junction contained 12 bases not matched to a gene. Germline CDR1 and CDR2: SNHLY and FYNNEI. The CDR3 coding sequence is TGTGCCAGCACGGGTCGGATAACGGGGGGCAATGAGCAGTTCTTC. As protein: CASTGRITGGNEQFF.